This T cell receptor (beta chain) was identified in a study of blood T cell repertoires in COVID-19. Per the study methods: Estimation of nucleated cell counts was performed using reference gene primer amplification. TCRdb keeps only in-frame clones here, not all; method: immunoSEQ multiplex PCR. Clone size and the V and J calls come from that table; the DNA yielded D and trimming. The sample lists around 30,000 clones, roughly 84% seen once, with less than 15% in the top ten. Looked up from germline, CDR1 is MGHDK and CDR2 is SYGVNS. The V end was cut by 7 bases, the J end by 0 bases, with 15 bases between. The CDR3 sequence is 15 residues long.

The source of this sequence is a human donor in a cohort sampled during active COVID-19. Sequenced sample: peripheral blood. J is TRBJ2-5 and V is TRBV25-1; D gene uncertain. CDR3 protein: CASTPGAMYQETQYF. The CDR3 DNA is TGTGCCAGCACCCCAGGCGCCATGTACCAAGAGACCCAGTACTTC. Complete variable domain (other parts from reference TRBV25-1 and TRBJ2-5): EADIYQTPRYLVIGTGKKITLECSQTMGHDKMYWYQQDPGMELHLIHYSYGVNSTEKGDLSSESTVSRIRTEHFPLTLESARPSHTSQYLCASTPGAMYQETQYFGPGTRLLVL.